This T cell receptor (beta chain) was documented in a study of T cell repertoires in cytomegalovirus infection. The overall study: Well-studied HLA-B-restricted epitopes and recently identified HLA-C-restricted epitopes of CMV were both used in the study. Both a matching HLA type and CMV infection were indicated by public TCR beta signatures.

Study-wide points: Based on cumulative public TCR beta family frequency, carriers of CMV plus the relevant HLA were identified. There were HLA-C-restricted CMV-specific TCR beta clonotypes dominating the ex vivo response.

Regarding this clonotype: The antigen is undetermined. The junction departs from germline at one end; a sequencing error may be responsible.

One entry per CDR3 protein, called by TCRdb with MiXCR from the reads. The data hold 750,000 to 950,000 distinct CDR3 sequences, with about 29% observed a single time. This TCR was sampled from a human donor in good health (CMV status not recorded). Some clones in this sample may be carry-over from other donors' samples. The sequencing used cultured CD8+ T cells from PBMCs, collected from culture after CMV antigen stimulation.

The chain's CDR3 is CANSSLGAGIQETQYF. CDR3 nucleotide sequence: TGTGCCAACAGCTCCCTCGGAGCGGGGATCCAAGAGACCCAGTACTTC. This sequence joins TRBV7-3 and TRBJ2-5; TRBD2 agrees at 7 bases. This CDR3 has 16 amino acids. Per germline, CDR1 SGHTA and CDR2 FQGTGA.